Each of the 32 T cell receptor beta chains below was sequenced from the same sample in a study of a mutant IDH1 vaccine in newly diagnosed glioma. The antigens for these receptors are not known. Libraries were prepared by immunoSEQ multiplex PCR; TCRdb keeps only in-frame clonotypes and omits some of them. The repertoire holds 40,000 to 65,000 clones, just under 80% seen once, with around 1.8% in the top ten. Described time point: week 5, during vaccination. Alongside topical imiquimod, each dose of vaccine comprised 300 ug of mutant IDH1 20-mer peptide. Sequencing was performed on PBMCs, taken from a glioma patient whose treatment included an IDH1 peptide vaccine. All receptors derive from a woman aged 40 to 49 with glioma.

This clone has a single count. The chain combines TRBV12-5 with TRBJ2-1, with D possibly matching TRBD2 (5 bases). The CDR3 is 16 residues long. The germline V gene encodes CDR1 LGHNT and CDR2 FRNRAP. Trimming took 1 base from V and 12 from J, leaving 22 bases between them. CDR3 sequence (DNA): TGTGCTAGTGGTTTGGAACTAGTGGTTGGTTTAGATGGGCAGTTCTTC. It is translated as CASGLELVVGLDGQFF.

The genes are TRBV4-1 and TRBJ2-3, with TRBD2 matching over 11 bases. Germline loops: CDR1 MGHRA, CDR2 YSYEKL. V was pared by 1 base and J by 6 bases, with 6 bases of the junction left unmatched. The CDR3 totals 16 residues. For the CDR3, the DNA is TGCGCCAGCAGCCAAGTAATAGCGGGGGGGCCGGATACGCAGTATTTT. Amino acid sequence: CASSQVIAGGPDTQYF.

The chain recombines TRBV7-4 with TRBJ1-4; D ambiguous. The V end was cut by 5 bases, the J end by 0 bases, with 13 bases between. Germline-derived CDR1 and CDR2 are SGHVT and SQSDAQ. The CDR3 is 16 residues long. CDR3 protein: CASSPLWATTNEKLFF. The CDR3 bases are TGTGCCAGCAGCCCCCTTTGGGCCACAACTAATGAAAAACTGTTTTTT.

CDR3 bases: TGTGCCAGCAAGGGGAGTGGGGGTCGAGCGCCCCAGCATTTT. Translated: CASKGSGGRAPQHF. The chain is built from TRBV2 and TRBJ1-5; D is possibly TRBD1 (5 bases). From germline, CDR1 is SNHLY and CDR2 FYNNEI. Trimming cost V 7 bases and J 9 bases, with 19 bases left between them. The CDR3 length is 14 residues.

This clone has only a few counts. V gene TRBV29-1 combines with J gene TRBJ1-5, with D hard to call. Trimming left V 6 bases short and J 1 base short, with 10 bases between. This CDR3 region has 13 residues. Germline V gives CDR1 SQVTM, CDR2 ANQGSEA. The CDR3 sequence is CSVAENSNQPQHF. CDR3 coding DNA: TGCAGCGTCGCAGAGAACAGCAATCAGCCCCAGCATTTT.

This clone appeared a few times. The chain recombines TRBV25-1 with TRBJ2-1; the D call may be TRBD1 or TRBD2 (5 bases each). Germline assignment: CDR1 MGHDK and CDR2 SYGVNS. V was pared by 10 bases and J by 0 bases, with 10 bases between. The CDR3 loop spans 13 amino acids. CDR3 nucleotides: TGTGCCACCCAGGGAGCCTCCTACAATGAGCAGTTCTTC. Protein sequence: CATQGASYNEQFF.

The V gene is TRBV9, the J gene TRBJ2-7, with 7 bases lining up with TRBD1. Germline V gene lookup returns CDR1 SGDLS and CDR2 YYNGEE. Trimming at V came to 1 base and at J to 2 bases, leaving 6 bases not matched to a gene. This CDR3 comprises 15 residues. CDR3 sequence reads: CASSVRDSKTYEQYF. Here the CDR3 DNA reads TGTGCCAGCAGCGTAAGGGACAGCAAGACCTACGAGCAGTACTTC.

This chain links TRBV7-2 with TRBJ2-7, with no clear D. V was cut by 7 bases and J by 2 bases, with 6 bases left in between. This CDR3 is built from 11 residues. The V gene's germline CDR1 is SGHTA and CDR2 FQGNSA. The CDR3 reads CASTGAYEQYF. Here the CDR3 DNA reads TGTGCCAGCACCGGAGCCTACGAGCAGTACTTC.

This chain joins TRBV5-1 and TRBJ2-6; 9 bases map to TRBD1. V was pared by 4 bases and J by 1 base, with 6 bases of the junction left unmatched. This CDR3 comprises 17 residues. Germline V gene data show CDR1 as SGHRS and CDR2 as YFSETQ. The CDR3 nucleotides are TGCGCCAGCAGCCAGACAGGGGGGCAATCTGGGGCCAACGTCCTGACTTTC. The encoded protein is CASSQTGGQSGANVLTF.

The gene calls are TRBV5-5 and TRBJ1-2; weak D call: TRBD1 (5 bases). The CDR3 totals 19 residues. The germline V gene has CDR1 SGHKS and CDR2 YYEKEE (reference sequence). V lost 7 bases to trimming and J lost 1 base, with 29 bases between them. The CDR3 coding sequence is TGTGCCAGCGCGGGCCCAATGAAGAGACAGACAAACTTTAACTATGGCTACACCTTC. Its translation is CASAGPMKRQTNFNYGYTF. Using reference TRBV5-5 and TRBJ1-2 for the parts outside the CDR3, the full variable domain is DAGVTQSPTHLIKTRGQQVTLRCSPISGHKSVSWYQQVLGQGPQFIFQYYEKEERGRGNFPDRFSARQFPNYSSELNVNALLLGDSALYLCASAGPMKRQTNFNYGYTFGSGTRLTVV.

This sequence joins TRBV7-2 and TRBJ2-3, with TRBD2 identical over 11 bases. The junction had 9 bases not matched to a gene; V was cut back by 3 bases and J by 4 bases. The CDR3 has 17 residues. CDR1 and CDR2 from the germline V gene are SGHTA and FQGNSA. CDR3 loop: CASSFLPSGGRSDTQYF. Written as DNA, the CDR3 is TGTGCCAGCAGCTTCCTCCCTAGCGGGGGGCGGTCAGATACGCAGTATTTT.

The chain employs TRBV4-1 and TRBJ2-5, with 12 nucleotides matching TRBD2. Germline V gene data show CDR1 as MGHRA and CDR2 as YSYEKL. Trimming cost V 1 base and J 4 bases; bases outside gene matches: 7. CDR3 length: 17 amino acids. The CDR3 sequence is CASSQALAGGQGETQYF. The CDR3 DNA follows: TGCGCCAGCAGCCAAGCCCTAGCGGGGGGGCAGGGAGAGACCCAGTACTTC.

CDR3 region: CASSLQTGGSGNTIYF. In DNA, the CDR3 is TGTGCCAGCAGCTTACAGACAGGGGGCTCAGGAAACACCATATATTTT. V and J are TRBV11-2 and TRBJ1-3; TRBD1 matches 10 bases. The junction had 5 bases not matched to a gene; V was cut back by 2 bases and J by 4 bases. Germline CDR1 SGHAT, CDR2 FQNNGV. The CDR3 loop spans 16 amino acids.

The CDR3 DNA is TGCGCCTTCCCTTGGACTTTCCAAGAGACCCAGTACTTC. It translates to CAFPWTFQETQYF. The rearrangement uses TRBV5-1 and TRBJ2-5; D is possibly TRBD2 (5 bases). CDR1 is SGHRS and CDR2 is YFSETQ in the germline V gene. Trimming removed 10 bases from V and 1 base from J, with 14 bases in between. The CDR3 has 13 amino acids. Full variable domain (rest looked up from reference TRBV5-1 and TRBJ2-5): KAGVTQTPRYLIKTRGQQVTLSCSPISGHRSVSWYQQTPGQGLQFLFEYFSETQRNKGNFPGRFSGRQFSNSRSEMNVSTLELGDSALYLCAFPWTFQETQYFGPGTRLLVL.

The chain couples TRBV5-8 to TRBJ1-1; perhaps TRBD1 as D (5 bases). Germline V gene lookup returns CDR1 SGHTS and CDR2 YDEGEE. Trimming shortened V by 1 base and J by 5 bases, and 12 bases separated the two germline ends. This CDR3 is 14 amino acids long. In DNA, the CDR3 is TGTGCCAGCAGCTTGTTTGGGGGGGAAACTGAAGCTTTCTTT. Translation: CASSLFGGETEAFF.

CDR3 sequence (DNA): TGTGCCAGTAACACAGGATATAGCAATCAGCCCCAGCATTTT. It encodes CASNTGYSNQPQHF. The chain couples TRBV19 to TRBJ1-5; D is perhaps TRBD1 (5 bases). The CDR3 has 14 amino acids. CDR1 and CDR2 from the germline V gene are LNHDA and SQIVND (reference sequence). Trimming cost V 7 bases and J 0 bases, with 10 bases left between them.

The chain uses TRBV19 and TRBJ2-2; 7 positions agree with TRBD2. The CDR3 has 14 amino acids. The V segment lost 3 bases and the J segment 5 bases; nucleotides outside the gene matches: 3. CDR1 is LNHDA and CDR2 is SQIVND in the germline V gene (reference sequence). DNA of the CDR3: TGTGCCAGTAGTATCGGCGGGAGTACCGGGGAGCTGTTTTTT. Protein product: CASSIGGSTGELFF.

The chain is built from TRBV5-6 and TRBJ2-7; possibly TRBD1 for D (6 bases). The V and J ends lost 0 bases and 3 bases respectively, with 16 bases between them. Germline CDR1 and CDR2: SGHDT and YYEEEE. CDR3 size: 16 residues. In DNA form, the CDR3 reads TGTGCCAGCAGCTTGGCGTTAGGTCAGGGGAGCTACGAGCAGTACTTC. It codes for CASSLALGQGSYEQYF. The full variable domain, rest sourced from reference TRBV5-6 and TRBJ2-7, is DAGVTQSPTHLIKTRGQQVTLRCSPKSGHDTVSWYQQALGQGPQFIFQYYEEEERQRGNFPDRFSGHQFPNYSSELNVNALLLGDSALYLCASSLALGQGSYEQYFGPGTRLTVT.

This rearrangement joins TRBV30 to TRBJ1-2; 8 nucleotides match TRBD1. Germline values: CDR1 GTSNPN, CDR2 SVGIG (reference sequence). This CDR3 spans 13 amino acids. V shed 4 bases and J 4 bases; nucleotides not matched to a gene: 5. The CDR3 is CAWMRDRPYGYTF. The CDR3 DNA reads as TGTGCCTGGATGAGGGACAGGCCCTATGGCTACACCTTC.

The CDR3 loop is CASSLASQTGELFF. Written as DNA, the CDR3 is TGTGCCAGTAGTCTGGCTAGCCAAACCGGGGAGCTGTTTTTT. The chain uses TRBV19 and TRBJ2-2; maybe TRBD2 (5 bases). Germline V lookup: CDR1 LNHDA, CDR2 SQIVND (reference sequence). Trimming took off 5 bases at V and 5 bases at J, with 12 bases between the two ends. The CDR3 covers 14 residues. The entire variable domain, with the rest obtained from reference TRBV19 and TRBJ2-2, is as follows: DGGITQSPKYLFRKEGQNVTLSCEQNLNHDAMYWYRQDPGQGLRLIYYSQIVNDFQKGDIAEGYSVSREKKESFPLTVTSAQKNPTAFYLCASSLASQTGELFFGEGSRLTVL.

The chain is built from TRBV19 and TRBJ1-3, with D possibly TRBD1 on 5 matching bases. The CDR3 loop spans 12 amino acids. With 9 bases removed from V and 0 bases from J, the gap between germline ends came to 6 bases. Per germline, CDR1 LNHDA and CDR2 SQIVND (reference sequence). CDR3 in amino acids: CASQGSGNTIYF. CDR3 bases: TGTGCCAGCCAGGGCTCTGGAAACACCATATATTTT.

The J gene is TRBJ2-2, the V gene TRBV2, with 15 nucleotides matching TRBD2. CDR1 is SNHLY, CDR2 FYNNEI, per germline. Trimming removed 10 bases from V and 3 bases from J; junction bases left unmatched: 6. The CDR3 is made up of 16 amino acids. CDR3 DNA: TGTGCCATCACGAGGACTAGCGGGGGGGACACCGGGGAGCTGTTTTTT. This sequence encodes CAITRTSGGDTGELFF.

V and J are TRBV19 and TRBJ2-5; TRBD1 might be the D (6 bases). Germline CDR1 LNHDA, CDR2 SQIVND (reference sequence). The V end was cut by 3 bases, the J end by 4 bases, with 15 bases between. CDR3 length: 15 residues. CDR3 nucleotides: TGTGCCAGTAGTATCGAACAGGGTCTCGGAGAGACCCAGTACTTC. Protein sequence: CASSIEQGLGETQYF.

The rearrangement joins TRBV10-1 to TRBJ1-5, with D possibly being TRBD1 (6 bases). The CDR3 runs to 14 residues. Trimming took off 9 bases at V and 3 bases at J, with 15 bases between the two ends. Looked up from germline, CDR1 is WNHNN and CDR2 is SYGVQD (reference sequence). The CDR3: CARIGGLSNQPQHF. CDR3 coding DNA: TGCGCCAGAATAGGGGGATTATCCAATCAGCCCCAGCATTTT.

This clone has a handful of counts. This sequence joins TRBV2 and TRBJ2-7, with TRBD2 identical over 7 bases. With 9 bases clipped from V and 5 bases from J, the junction kept 19 bases outside the gene matches. The V gene's germline CDR1 is SNHLY and CDR2 FYNNEI. The CDR3 spans 16 residues. The CDR3 DNA reads as TGTGCCAGTACATTAGACGGCGGGGGAAAAGGGGACGAGCAGTACTTC. This encodes CASTLDGGGKGDEQYF.

The chain is built from TRBV4-2 and TRBJ1-4; TRBD1 matches at 8 bases. In germline, CDR1 is LGHNA, CDR2 YNFKEQ. After removal of 4 bases from V and 12 bases from J, the junction contained 10 bases not matched to a gene. The CDR3 length is 14 residues. DNA for the CDR3: TGTGCCAGCAGCCCGTTGACAGGGGAGGCGGAACTGTTTTTT. Amino acids: CASSPLTGEAELFF.

This clone was detected once. The rearrangement joins TRBV9 to TRBJ2-3, with 9 nucleotides matching TRBD1. The CDR3 covers 15 residues. Germline assignment: CDR1 SGDLS and CDR2 YYNGEE. With V trimmed by 4 bases and J by 4 bases, 7 bases remained unmatched. Here the CDR3 DNA reads TGTGCCAGCAGCCCTCCGGGACAGGGTCCAGATACGCAGTATTTT. Translation: CASSPPGQGPDTQYF. Filled out from reference TRBV9 and TRBJ2-3, the complete variable domain reads DSGVTQTPKHLITATGQRVTLRCSPRSGDLSVYWYQQSLDQGLQFLIQYYNGEERAKGNILERFSAQQFPDLHSELNLSSLELGDSALYFCASSPPGQGPDTQYFGPGTRLTVL.

This rearrangement joins TRBV7-2 to TRBJ1-1; D remains unclear. V was trimmed by 0 bases and J by 0 bases, leaving 8 bases between them. The CDR3 consists of 15 residues. Germline lookup yields CDR1 SGHTA and CDR2 FQGNSA. CDR3 sequence reads: CASSLAGVMNTEAFF. CDR3 sequence (DNA): TGTGCCAGCAGCTTAGCTGGGGTTATGAACACTGAAGCTTTCTTT.

The CDR3 bases are TGTGCCAGCAGTGACTCCGATGGGTCCCTCCACTTT. As protein: CASSDSDGSLHF. This chain uses TRBV6-4 with TRBJ1-6; D unclear. Germline CDR1 reads MRHNA; CDR2 reads SNTAGT. There are 12 residues in the CDR3. Trimming removed 0 bases from V and 14 bases from J, with 8 bases in between.

The chain employs TRBV2 and TRBJ1-1; D call uncertain. CDR1 and CDR2 (germline): SNHLY, FYNNEI. The V end was cut by 4 bases, the J end by 6 bases, with 12 bases between. CDR3 length: 13 residues. CDR3 in DNA: TGTGCCAGCAGTGCTATGAGAGAAGCTGAAGCTTTCTTT. It codes for CASSAMREAEAFF.

The chain has TRBV15 and TRBJ2-7, with 8 bases lining up with TRBD1. CDR1 and CDR2 from the germline V gene are LNHNV and YYDKDF (reference sequence). J gave up 2 bases and V 3 bases, and 3 bases lay outside the gene matches. The CDR3 spans 14 residues. CDR3 amino acids: CATSSGTGPYEQYF. The CDR3 nucleotides read TGTGCCACCAGCAGTGGGACAGGACCCTACGAGCAGTACTTC. Supplemented by reference TRBV15 and TRBJ2-7, the full variable domain reads DAMVIQNPRYQVTQFGKPVTLSCSQTLNHNVMYWYQQKSSQAPKLLFHYYDKDFNNEADTPDNFQSRRPNTSFCFLDIRSPGLGDTAMYLCATSSGTGPYEQYFGPGTRLTVT.

This clone was picked up a small number of times. The rearrangement links TRBV29-1 to TRBJ1-4; TRBD1 might be the D (5 bases). Trimming removed 4 bases at V and 7 bases at J, with 13 bases between. Germline V gene lookup returns CDR1 SQVTM and CDR2 ANQGSEA. The CDR3 spans 13 residues. The CDR3 protein is CSVARGSREKLFF. The CDR3 DNA reads TGCAGCGTTGCTCGGGGGAGTCGTGAAAAACTGTTTTTT.